This T cell receptor (beta chain) was observed in a study of T cells after yellow fever vaccination. On the study more broadly: When fractions had low cell numbers, they were prepared with SMART-Seq v4 Ultra Low Input.

V lost 0 bases, J lost 6 bases, and 4 bases lay in between. Germline V gives CDR1 GTSNPN, CDR2 SVGIG (reference sequence). This CDR3 comprises 11 residues. This clonotype came up many times. Its antigen is currently unknown. Production of TCR cDNA was by 5'RACE template switching, which also added a universal primer site and UMIs. MiXCR, applied by TCRdb to the 5' RACE reads, yields one record per CDR3 protein. The table records 200,000 to 250,000 distinct CDR3 sequences, 2.5% to 3.5% of them present only once. Whole-study findings and limits: Post-booster samples contained most primary-vaccination clones (nearly 98% CD4, about 87% CD8).

J is TRBJ2-3 and V is TRBV30; no reliable D call. This clonotype was obtained from a man aged 18 to 30 who received the YFV17D yellow fever vaccine. The sequencing here drew on CD4+ T cells sorted from PBMCs, taken 10 days after the yellow fever booster vaccination. CDR3 amino acids: CAWSVSDTQYF. The DNA of the CDR3 is TGTGCCTGGAGTGTGTCGGATACGCAGTATTTT.